Listed below are T cell receptor beta chains from one sample, sequenced in a study of cytomegalovirus exposure and HLA in healthy donors. Libraries were prepared by immunoSEQ multiplex PCR; TCRdb keeps only in-frame clonotypes and omits some of them. The sample lists some 100,000 clones; about 74% were seen once. The sequencing sample was made of PBMCs. All receptors derive from a woman aged 18-29 years in good health and CMV-seropositive. The CDR3 runs from the conserved cysteine through the conserved F or W. D genes are given only for firm matches. Expanded clones get a size class; other rows say once, few or many, or leave the size out.

size: .; J: TRBJ2-2; V: TRBV27; D: .; CDR3: CASSLYGNTGELFF; DNA: TGTGCCAGCAGTTTGTACGGGAACACCGGGGAGCTGTTTTTT
size: .; J: TRBJ2-7; V: TRBV6-5; D: TRBD2; CDR3: CASRGLAGQHYEQYF; DNA: TGTGCCAGCCGTGGACTAGCGGGACAGCACTACGAGCAGTACTTC
size: few; J: TRBJ1-1; V: TRBV10-3; D: .; CDR3: CAISGGGLTEAFF; DNA: TGTGCCATCAGTGGGGGGGGGCTCACTGAAGCTTTCTTT
size: .; J: TRBJ2-5; V: TRBV5-6; D: TRBD2; CDR3: CASSWGGNFQETQYF; DNA: TGTGCCAGCAGCTGGGGGGGAAACTTCCAAGAGACCCAGTACTTC
size: .; J: TRBJ2-3; V: TRBV7-2; D: TRBD2; CDR3: CASSLVRNGLADTDTQYF; DNA: TGTGCCAGCAGCTTAGTTCGAAACGGACTAGCGGACACAGATACGCAGTATTTT
size: few; J: TRBJ2-5; V: TRBV5-8; D: .; CDR3: CASSFWTQYF; DNA: TGTGCCAGCAGCTTCTGGACCCAGTACTTC
size: .; J: TRBJ2-5; V: TRBV29-1; D: .; CDR3: CSERTVKETQYF; DNA: TGCAGCGAAAGGACTGTCAAAGAGACCCAGTACTTC
size: .; J: TRBJ2-1; V: TRBV15; D: .; CDR3: CATSAGQEDNEQFF; DNA: TGTGCCACCAGCGCGGGGCAGGAAGACAATGAGCAGTTCTTC
size: .; J: TRBJ1-1; V: TRBV27; D: .; CDR3: CASSWGAGTEAFF; DNA: TGTGCCAGCAGCTGGGGCGCGGGGACTGAAGCTTTCTTT
size: .; J: TRBJ2-5; V: TRBV19; D: TRBD2; CDR3: CASGLAGHSPQETQYF; DNA: TGTGCCAGTGGACTAGCGGGACATTCTCCACAAGAGACCCAGTACTTC
size: .; J: TRBJ2-7; V: TRBV9; D: .; CDR3: CASSENPWAYEQYF; DNA: TGTGCCAGCAGCGAAAATCCCTGGGCATACGAGCAGTACTTC
size: .; J: TRBJ1-1; V: TRBV29-1; D: .; CDR3: CSADLTLGGSSSNTEAFF; DNA: TGCAGCGCTGACCTGACACTGGGGGGGTCGTCATCAAACACTGAAGCTTTCTTT
size: .; J: TRBJ2-7; V: TRBV2; D: .; CDR3: CATPEGGEQYF; DNA: TGTGCCACCCCGGAAGGGGGCGAGCAGTACTTC
size: .; J: TRBJ2-7; V: TRBV4-3; D: TRBD1; CDR3: CASSQDYPGQGAIGGTYEQYF; DNA: TGCGCCAGCAGCCAAGATTATCCAGGACAGGGGGCTATAGGAGGAACCTACGAGCAGTACTTC
size: .; J: TRBJ2-7; V: TRBV4-3; D: TRBD2; CDR3: CASSQGVELAVYEQYF; DNA: TGCGCCAGCAGCCAAGGAGTTGAACTAGCGGTTTACGAGCAGTACTTC
size: .; J: TRBJ2-3; V: TRBV7-2; D: .; CDR3: CASSRATGTDTQYF; DNA: TGTGCCAGCAGCAGAGCGACAGGCACAGATACGCAGTATTTT
size: few; J: TRBJ2-1; V: TRBV14; D: .; CDR3: CASSRLDSSYNEQFF; DNA: TGTGCCAGCAGCCGACTCGATAGCTCCTACAATGAGCAGTTCTTC
size: .; J: TRBJ2-1; V: TRBV6-4; D: TRBD2; CDR3: CASSETSLAGDYNEQFF; DNA: TGTGCCAGCAGTGAAACCTCACTAGCGGGAGATTACAATGAGCAGTTCTTC
size: few; J: TRBJ2-3; V: TRBV6-6; D: TRBD1; CDR3: CASSPQQGSFTDTQYF; DNA: TGTGCCAGCAGTCCCCAACAGGGGTCCTTTACAGATACGCAGTATTTT
size: .; J: TRBJ2-1; V: TRBV6-5; D: TRBD2; CDR3: CASSYVAGGPDEQFF; DNA: TGTGCCAGCAGTTACGTAGCGGGAGGGCCGGATGAGCAGTTCTTC
size: .; J: TRBJ1-2; V: TRBV5-1; D: TRBD1; CDR3: CASRGQDYGYTF; DNA: TGCGCCAGCAGGGGACAGGACTATGGCTACACCTTC
size: .; J: TRBJ2-7; V: TRBV28; D: TRBD2; CDR3: CASRQITSGRTYEQYF; DNA: TGTGCCAGCAGACAGATTACTAGCGGGAGAACTTACGAGCAGTACTTC
size: .; J: TRBJ2-1; V: TRBV5-1; D: TRBD1; CDR3: CASSLAGTGGNEQFF; DNA: TGCGCCAGCAGCTTGGCCGGGACAGGGGGCAATGAGCAGTTCTTC
size: .; J: TRBJ2-7; V: TRBV6-5; D: TRBD1; CDR3: CASSYNSQGAYEQYF; DNA: TGTGCCAGCAGTTACAATAGCCAGGGGGCCTACGAGCAGTACTTC
size: .; J: TRBJ1-5; V: TRBV7-9; D: .; CDR3: CASSLGTSGNQPQHF; DNA: TGTGCCAGCAGCTTAGGTACAAGCGGGAATCAGCCCCAGCATTTT
size: .; J: TRBJ2-1; V: TRBV28; D: .; CDR3: CASSLGTLGYEQFF; DNA: TGTGCCAGCAGCTTGGGGACATTAGGCTATGAGCAGTTCTTC
size: .; J: TRBJ2-3; V: TRBV29-1; D: TRBD2; CDR3: CSVDGGGAADTQYF; DNA: TGCAGCGTTGATGGCGGGGGGGCGGCAGATACGCAGTATTTT
size: .; J: TRBJ1-2; V: TRBV4-3; D: .; CDR3: CASSQDFLQGYGYTF; DNA: TGCGCCAGCAGCCAAGATTTTCTACAGGGCTATGGCTACACCTTC
size: .; J: TRBJ2-1; V: TRBV14; D: .; CDR3: CASSHPRTQFF; DNA: TGTGCCAGCAGCCATCCCCGGACACAGTTCTTC
size: once; J: TRBJ1-1; V: TRBV28; D: .; CDR3: CASSAVMNTEAFF; DNA: TGTGCCAGCAGTGCGGTAATGAACACTGAAGCTTTCTTT
size: .; J: TRBJ1-5; V: TRBV7-3; D: .; CDR3: CASSPDSNQPQHF; DNA: TGTGCCAGCAGCCCAGATAGCAATCAGCCCCAGCATTTT
size: .; J: TRBJ1-2; V: TRBV5-1; D: .; CDR3: CASSLGQINYGYTF; DNA: TGCGCCAGCAGCTTGGGACAGATAAACTATGGCTACACCTTC
size: .; J: TRBJ2-3; V: TRBV6-5; D: TRBD1; CDR3: CASSQRGPRDTQYF; DNA: TGTGCCAGCAGTCAGAGGGGGCCCAGAGATACGCAGTATTTT
size: .; J: TRBJ2-5; V: TRBV29-1; D: TRBD2; CDR3: CSAQTSGSTVTQYF; DNA: TGCAGCGCACAGACTAGCGGGAGTACGGTGACCCAGTACTTC
size: once; J: TRBJ2-7; V: TRBV7-2; D: .; CDR3: CASSFLSGPYEQYF; DNA: TGTGCCAGCAGCTTCCTCAGCGGACCCTACGAGCAGTACTTC
size: .; J: TRBJ2-7; V: TRBV7-9; D: TRBD2; CDR3: CASETGLAGVYEQYF; DNA: TGTGCCTCTGAGACGGGACTAGCGGGGGTTTACGAGCAGTACTTC
size: .; J: TRBJ2-7; V: TRBV28; D: .; CDR3: CASTHPLREQYF; DNA: TGTGCCAGCACCCACCCCCTAAGAGAGCAGTACTTC
size: few; J: TRBJ2-5; V: TRBV28; D: .; CDR3: CASSTPTDSKYF; DNA: TGTGCCAGCAGTACCCCGACAGACAGCAAATACTTC
size: .; J: TRBJ2-1; V: TRBV19; D: TRBD1; CDR3: CASSIGGQGAGDEQFF; DNA: TGTGCCAGTAGTATAGGGGGACAGGGGGCTGGGGATGAGCAGTTCTTC
size: .; J: TRBJ2-3; V: TRBV7-2; D: .; CDR3: CASSLGSQDTQYF; DNA: TGTGCCAGCAGCTTAGGGTCCCAGGATACGCAGTATTTT
size: .; J: TRBJ2-5; V: TRBV19; D: TRBD1; CDR3: CASSPRDRQETQYF; DNA: TGTGCCAGTAGTCCCCGGGACAGACAAGAGACCCAGTACTTC